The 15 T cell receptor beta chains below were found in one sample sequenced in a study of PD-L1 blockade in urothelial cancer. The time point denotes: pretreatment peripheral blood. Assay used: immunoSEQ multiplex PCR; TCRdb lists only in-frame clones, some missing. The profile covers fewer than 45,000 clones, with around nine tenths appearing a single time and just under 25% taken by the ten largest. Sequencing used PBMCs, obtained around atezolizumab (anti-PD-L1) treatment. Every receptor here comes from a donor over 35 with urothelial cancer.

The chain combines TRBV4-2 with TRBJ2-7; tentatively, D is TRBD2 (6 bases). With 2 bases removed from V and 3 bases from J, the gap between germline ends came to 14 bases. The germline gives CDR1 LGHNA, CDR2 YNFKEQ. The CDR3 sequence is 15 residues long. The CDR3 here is CASSQSWDGGYEQYF. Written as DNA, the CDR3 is TGTGCCAGCAGCCAAAGTTGGGACGGGGGCTACGAGCAGTACTTC.

CDR3 sequence (DNA): TGTGCCAGCACCCGGGACAGGGGCGCAAGAGCTTTCTTT. It is translated as CASTRDRGARAFF. The chain has TRBV6-5 and TRBJ1-1, with 10 bases fitting TRBD1. Germline CDR1 is MNHEY and CDR2 is SVGAGI. The CDR3 is 13 amino acids. Unmatched junction bases numbered 9, after V lost 7 bases and J lost 10 bases.

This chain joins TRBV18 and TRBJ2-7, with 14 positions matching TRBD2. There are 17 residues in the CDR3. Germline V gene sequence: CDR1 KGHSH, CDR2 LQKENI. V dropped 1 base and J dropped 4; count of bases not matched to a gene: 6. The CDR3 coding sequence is TGTGCCAGCTCACCACTGGGTGGGACTAGCGGGAGTTACGAGCAGTACTTC. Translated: CASSPLGGTSGSYEQYF.

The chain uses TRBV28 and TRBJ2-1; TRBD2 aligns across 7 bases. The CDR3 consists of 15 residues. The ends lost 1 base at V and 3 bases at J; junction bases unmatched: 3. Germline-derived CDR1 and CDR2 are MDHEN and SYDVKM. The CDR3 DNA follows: TGTGCCAGCAGTTTATCGGCTAGCGGCTACAATGAGCAGTTCTTC. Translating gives CASSLSASGYNEQFF.

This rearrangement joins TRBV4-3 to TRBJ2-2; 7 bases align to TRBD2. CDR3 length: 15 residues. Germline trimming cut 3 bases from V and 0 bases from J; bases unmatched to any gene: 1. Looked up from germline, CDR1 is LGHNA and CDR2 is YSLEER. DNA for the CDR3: TGCGCCAGCAGCCAGGGGGGGACGAACACCGGGGAGCTGTTTTTT. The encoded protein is CASSQGGTNTGELFF.

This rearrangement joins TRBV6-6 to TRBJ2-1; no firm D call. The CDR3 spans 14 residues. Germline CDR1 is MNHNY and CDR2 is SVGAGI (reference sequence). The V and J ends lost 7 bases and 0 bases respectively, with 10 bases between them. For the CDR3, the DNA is TGTGCCAGCAATAAGCGCAGCTCCTACAATGAGCAGTTCTTC. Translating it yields CASNKRSSYNEQFF.

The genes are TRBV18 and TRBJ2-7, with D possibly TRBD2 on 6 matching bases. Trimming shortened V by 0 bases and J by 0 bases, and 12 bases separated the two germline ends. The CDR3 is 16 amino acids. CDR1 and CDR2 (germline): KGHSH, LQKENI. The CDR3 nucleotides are TGTGCCAGCTCACCACCGGGGGGAAAACGCTCCTACGAGCAGTACTTC. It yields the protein CASSPPGGKRSYEQYF.

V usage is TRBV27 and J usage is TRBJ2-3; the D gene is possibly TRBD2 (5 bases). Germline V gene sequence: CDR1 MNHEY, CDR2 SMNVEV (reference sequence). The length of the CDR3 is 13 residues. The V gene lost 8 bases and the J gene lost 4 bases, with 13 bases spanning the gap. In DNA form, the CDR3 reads TGTGCCAGCTCCACTAGACTGGCAGATACGCAGTATTTT. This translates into CASSTRLADTQYF.

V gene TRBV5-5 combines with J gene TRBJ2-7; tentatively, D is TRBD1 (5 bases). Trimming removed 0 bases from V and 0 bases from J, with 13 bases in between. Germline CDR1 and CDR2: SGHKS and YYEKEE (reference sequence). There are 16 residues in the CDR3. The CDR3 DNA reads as TGTGCCAGCAGCTTGGCTTCAGGGCCGAGCTCCTACGAGCAGTACTTC. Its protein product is CASSLASGPSSYEQYF.

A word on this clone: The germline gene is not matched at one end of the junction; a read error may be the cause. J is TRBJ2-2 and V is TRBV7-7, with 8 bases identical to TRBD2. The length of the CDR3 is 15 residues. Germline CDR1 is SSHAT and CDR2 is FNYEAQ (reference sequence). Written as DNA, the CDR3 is TGTGCTAGCAGCTTACCCCAGCGGGAGACCCGGGGAGCTGTTTTT. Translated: CASSLPQRETRGAVF.

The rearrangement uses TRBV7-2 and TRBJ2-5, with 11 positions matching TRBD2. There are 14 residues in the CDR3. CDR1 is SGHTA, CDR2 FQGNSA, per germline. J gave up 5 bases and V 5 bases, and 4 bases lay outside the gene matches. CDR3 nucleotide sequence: TGTGCCAGCAGCCCCCGACTAGCGGGGGAGACCCAGTACTTC. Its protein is CASSPRLAGETQYF. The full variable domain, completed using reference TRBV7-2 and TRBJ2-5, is GAGVSQSPSNKVTEKGKDVELRCDPISGHTALYWYRQSLGQGLEFLIYFQGNSAPDKSGLPSDRFSAERTGGSVSTLTIQRTQQEDSAVYLCASSPRLAGETQYFGPGTRLLVL.

The CDR3 nucleotides read TGCGCCAGCAGCCAAGAGGGAGGACCCCCTGGGGAGACCCAGTACTTC. It is translated as CASSQEGGPPGETQYF. This chain connects TRBV4-3 to TRBJ2-5, with a tentative D call TRBD2 (6 bases). Trimming left V 0 bases short and J 5 bases short, with 16 bases between. There are 16 residues in the CDR3. Germline CDR1 LGHNA, CDR2 YSLEER.

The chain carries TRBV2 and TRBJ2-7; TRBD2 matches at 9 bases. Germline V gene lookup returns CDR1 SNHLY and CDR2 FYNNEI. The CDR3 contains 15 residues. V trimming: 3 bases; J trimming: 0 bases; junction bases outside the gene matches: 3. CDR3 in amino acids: CASSEWREGSYEQYF. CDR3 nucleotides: TGTGCCAGCAGTGAGTGGCGGGAGGGCTCCTACGAGCAGTACTTC.

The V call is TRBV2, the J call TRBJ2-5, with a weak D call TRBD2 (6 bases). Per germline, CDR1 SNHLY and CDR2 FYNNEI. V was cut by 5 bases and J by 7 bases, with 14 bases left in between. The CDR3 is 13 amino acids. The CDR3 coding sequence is TGTGCCAGCAGTCCCGGCCCAGCGGGGACCCAGTACTTC. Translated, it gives CASSPGPAGTQYF. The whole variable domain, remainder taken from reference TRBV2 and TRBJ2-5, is EPEVTQTPSHQVTQMGQEVILRCVPISNHLYFYWYRQILGQKVEFLVSFYNNEISEKSEIFDDQFSVERPDGSNFTLKIRSTKLEDSAMYFCASSPGPAGTQYFGPGTRLLVL.

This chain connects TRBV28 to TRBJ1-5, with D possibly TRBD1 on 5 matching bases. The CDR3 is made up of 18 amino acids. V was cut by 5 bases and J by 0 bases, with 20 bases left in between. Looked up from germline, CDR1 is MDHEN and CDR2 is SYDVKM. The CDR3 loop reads CASSIPVGGNNSNQPQHF. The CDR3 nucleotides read TGTGCCAGCAGTATCCCCGTTGGGGGGAATAATAGCAATCAGCCCCAGCATTTT. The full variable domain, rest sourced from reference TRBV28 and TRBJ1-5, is DVKVTQSSRYLVKRTGEKVFLECVQDMDHENMFWYRQDPGLGLRLIYFSYDVKMKEKGDIPEGYSVSREKKERFSLILESASTNQTSMYLCASSIPVGGNNSNQPQHFGDGTRLSIL.